This TCR beta chain was identified in a study of blood T cell repertoires in COVID-19. Study-level information: The samples span acute and convalescent COVID-19 from the United States, Italy and Spain.

Libraries were prepared by immunoSEQ multiplex PCR; TCRdb keeps only in-frame clonotypes and omits some of them. The table shows some 340,000 clones, with around 83% occurring only once. Germline CDR1 MNHEY, CDR2 SMNVEV (reference sequence). V was shortened by 7 bases and J by 0 bases, with 9 bases between the two germline ends. The CDR3 covers 14 residues. Across under 25 US areas, participants ranged in age from roughly 18 to 89 years. In assigning cohorts, the study relied on participant-reported clinical history. Donors in Cohort 3 counted as recovered after two negative PCRs, clearance, or symptom resolution.

Sequencing used PBMCs or T cells enriched from blood (not recorded which). This sequence joins TRBV27 and TRBJ2-2; D might be TRBD1 (5 bases). The source of this sequence is a woman aged 45-65 years who had recovered from COVID-19. The CDR3: CASTRQSNTGELFF. The CDR3 DNA sequence: TGTGCCAGCACTCGACAGTCGAACACCGGGGAGCTGTTTTTT.